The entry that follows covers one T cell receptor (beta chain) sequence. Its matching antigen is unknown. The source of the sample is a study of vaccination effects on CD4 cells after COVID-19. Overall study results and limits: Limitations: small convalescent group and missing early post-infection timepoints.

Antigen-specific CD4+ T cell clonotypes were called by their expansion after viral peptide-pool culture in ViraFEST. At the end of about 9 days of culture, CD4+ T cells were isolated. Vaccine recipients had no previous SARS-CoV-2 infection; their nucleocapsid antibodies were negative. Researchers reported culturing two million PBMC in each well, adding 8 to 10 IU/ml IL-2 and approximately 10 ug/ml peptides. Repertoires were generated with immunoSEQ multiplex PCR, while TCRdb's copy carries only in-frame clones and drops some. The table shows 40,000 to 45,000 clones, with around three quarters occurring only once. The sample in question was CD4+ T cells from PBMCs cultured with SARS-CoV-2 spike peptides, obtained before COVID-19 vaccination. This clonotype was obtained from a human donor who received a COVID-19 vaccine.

CDR3 protein: CASSRTASYNEQFF. CDR3 coding DNA: TGTGCCAGCAGCCGGACTGCCTCCTACAATGAGCAGTTCTTC. The chain carries TRBV5-4 and TRBJ2-1; TRBD2 is a possible D gene (5 bases). There are 14 residues in the CDR3. Per germline, CDR1 SGHNT and CDR2 YYREEE (reference sequence). Trimming left V 4 bases short and J 0 bases short, with 8 bases between.